This T cell receptor beta chain was sequenced during a study of siplizumab effects on memory and regulatory T cells (dated by TCRdb to about 2019). For the wider study: The study looked at the effect of siplizumab, an anti-CD2 antibody, on alloreactive T-cell subsets in allogeneic mixed lymphocyte reactions made from human PBMCs.

Sorted unstimulated T cells, along with proliferating T cells recovered from mixed lymphocyte reactions, underwent TCRbeta CDR3 sequencing. Fresh whole blood from nine to ten HLA-typed healthy donors was used as the source from which PBMCs were isolated. To map where alloreactive clones came from, unstimulated CD4+ non-regulatory T cells were FACS-sorted. Comment on this clone: The antigen it recognizes is unknown. Per-nucleotide qualities are absent, and no much larger clonotype sits a single base away.

Libraries were built with the immunoSEQ multiplex PCR assay. Some 1.1 x 10^5 TCR templates per sample were assayed by the deep sequencing platform. Genomic DNA extracted from sorted T cells was used for TCRbeta CDR3 sequencing. The authors' analysis ran thus. The R programming language was used for clonal analysis of the TCRbeta CDR3 data. Unstimulated samples were compared with post-reaction CFSE-low samples to define alloreactive CD4+ and CD8+ clones. By matching sequences to the repertoires of sorted unstimulated Treg and non-Treg cells, each alloreactive CD4+ clone was assigned a regulatory or non-regulatory origin. TCRdb retrieved this table from immuneACCESS and kept in-frame rearrangements only. Not all clones are present; in checked studies, unresolved V genes account for under half, and no reason is known for the remainder. V and J calls plus clone size are reproduced from that table; the DNA served to infer D and trimming. This sample lists 87,000 or so clones; over 85% were detected once. The ten largest clones capture less than 0.4% of the sample.

Paper-wide results and their limitations: Because sequences at frequencies below about 10^-5 were poorly captured, only a minor fraction of alloreactive clones could be mapped back to unstimulated subsets. Siplizumab significantly reduced the cumulative frequency of alloreactive sequences traceable to unstimulated CD4+ memory T cells. Unstimulated naive T cells appeared to be more diverse than memory T cells, and naive cells seemed to make a substantial contribution to the alloresponse. Among mappable alloreactive CD4+ clones, the Treg-derived fraction averaged nearly 70% with siplizumab versus roughly 25% in control reactions. Whether proliferating Tregs from siplizumab cultures actually had suppressive function was not functionally confirmed. A naive or memory phenotype could not be assigned to roughly 75-95% of proliferating CD4+ or CD8+ clones.

V is cut by 5 bases and J by 3 bases, and the space between the germline ends is 11 bases. The CDR1 and CDR2 encoded by the germline V gene are SGHTA and FQGNSA. Inclusive of the bounding cysteine and phenylalanine, the CDR3 is 13 residues long. The CDR3 DNA has 39 bases and is translated from base 1. The V gene is TRBV7-2 and the J gene is TRBJ2-7, with an unclear D gene assignment. This TCR came from a human donor in good health. Material: non-Treg CD4+ T cells sorted from blood. The cell subset or site label, read with the paper, signifies: FACS-sorted unstimulated CD4+ non-regulatory T cells. For the CDR3, the sequence is CASSTLTGYEQYF. The DNA reads TGTGCCAGCAGCACCTTAACCGGCTACGAGCAGTACTTC.